A single sample is the source of the 22 T cell receptor beta chains below, sequenced in a study of blood T cells in healthy people across ages. Alongside a J-beta primer mix, a sample-barcoded 5' primer served in a second PCR lasting about 7 to 11 cycles. MiXCR, applied by TCRdb to the 5' RACE reads, yields one record per CDR3 protein. The table lists roughly 2 million distinct CDR3 sequences, roughly 52% of them singletons. Sequenced material: blood. These receptor sequences come from a woman in her thirties or forties in good health.

The sample holds a few counts of this clonotype. The chain couples TRBV3-1 to TRBJ2-3; 10 nucleotides line up with TRBD2. This CDR3 is built from 17 residues. Germline CDR1 LGHDT, CDR2 YNNKEL (reference sequence). The ends lost 6 bases at V and 4 bases at J; junction bases unmatched: 13. The CDR3 reads CASSPHSGTSDPDTQYF. In nucleotides, the CDR3 is TGTGCCAGCAGTCCCCACTCCGGGACTAGCGACCCAGATACGCAGTATTTT.

This clonotype was seen a handful of times. The genes are TRBV5-6 and TRBJ2-1; possibly TRBD1 for D (6 bases). V was pared by 4 bases and J by 15 bases, with 17 bases between. The CDR3 spans 12 residues. The V gene's germline CDR1 is SGHDT and CDR2 YYEEEE. CDR3 in DNA: TGTGCCAGCAGCCGACAGGAACCTGGGTGGTTCTTC. Protein: CASSRQEPGWFF.

The V and J genes are TRBV27 and TRBJ2-3, with D perhaps being TRBD1 or TRBD2 (5 bases each). This CDR3 contains 15 residues. Trimming left V 4 bases short and J 3 bases short, with 14 bases between. Germline V gene sequence: CDR1 MNHEY, CDR2 SMNVEV (reference sequence). CDR3 loop: CASSSYPGATDTQYF. DNA for the CDR3: TGTGCCAGCAGTTCATATCCCGGGGCTACAGATACGCAGTATTTT.

The table lists this clonotype with a few counts. V usage is TRBV27 and J usage is TRBJ2-7; 7 nucleotides match TRBD1. After removal of 5 bases from V and 3 bases from J, the junction contained 7 bases not matched to a gene. In germline, CDR1 is MNHEY, CDR2 SMNVEV (reference sequence). The CDR3 consists of 14 residues. DNA of the CDR3: TGTGCCAGCAGTCCGAGGGACAGATACTACGAGCAGTACTTC. Encoded protein: CASSPRDRYYEQYF.

The chain joins TRBV5-6 to TRBJ2-4; 8 bases agree with TRBD1. CDR3 length: 15 residues. Per the germline V gene, CDR1 is SGHDT and CDR2 is YYEEEE. The junction had 13 bases not matched to a gene; V was cut back by 5 bases and J by 9 bases. Here the CDR3 reads CASRPTGGHKGIQYF. The CDR3 DNA reads as TGTGCCAGCAGACCTACAGGGGGTCACAAGGGCATTCAGTACTTC.

The genes are TRBV28 and TRBJ1-2; weak D call: TRBD1 (6 bases). CDR1 is MDHEN, CDR2 SYDVKM, per germline. The CDR3 consists of 16 residues. Trimming removed 5 bases at V and 2 bases at J, with 18 bases between. CDR3 protein: CASSRRTGGRNYGYTF. The CDR3 DNA is TGTGCCAGCAGTCGCCGAACGGGGGGGCGCAACTATGGCTACACCTTC.

This clonotype has a handful of counts. The V and J genes are TRBV6-1 and TRBJ1-2; D ambiguous. Germline assignment: CDR1 MNHNS and CDR2 SASEGT. This CDR3 region has 12 residues. V was clipped by 7 bases and J by 4 bases, with 10 bases between them. The CDR3 here is CASITAVYGYTF. For the CDR3, the DNA is TGTGCCAGCATTACTGCCGTCTATGGCTACACCTTC.

This sequence joins TRBV12-3 or TRBV12-4 and TRBJ2-1, with 9 bases lining up with TRBD2. V shed 6 bases and J 0 bases; nucleotides not matched to a gene: 3. This CDR3 region has 15 residues. CDR3 amino acids: CASRERGDSYNEQFF. CDR3 sequence (DNA): TGTGCCAGCAGGGAGCGGGGGGACTCCTACAATGAGCAGTTCTTC.

This clonotype was detected ten times or more. The chain links TRBV29-1 to TRBJ1-2; TRBD1 matches 8 bases. This CDR3 spans 14 amino acids. The V gene end was trimmed by 5 bases and the J gene end by 2 bases; junction bases not matched to a gene: 7. CDR1 and CDR2 from the germline V gene are SQVTM and ANQGSEA. The CDR3, as DNA: TGCAGCGTTACGGGGGCAGGGGGCAACTATGGCTACACCTTC. Its protein product is CSVTGAGGNYGYTF.

The rearrangement uses TRBV4-1 and TRBJ2-7; a weak D match, TRBD1 (6 bases). Germline values: CDR1 MGHRA, CDR2 YSYEKL. The germline V and J ends were trimmed by 4 bases and 0 bases, with 13 bases remaining between them. The CDR3 totals 15 residues. For the CDR3, the DNA is TGCGCCAGCAGCCGTACGCCGGACAGCTCCTACGAGCAGTACTTC. Encoded protein: CASSRTPDSSYEQYF.

The chain joins TRBV9 to TRBJ2-4; 7 bases fit TRBD2. The DNA end is more similar to TRBJ2-5, so the J call may be wrong. The CDR3 totals 14 residues. Germline lookup yields CDR1 SGDLS and CDR2 YYNGEE. CDR3 in amino acids: CASSALAVQETQYF. CDR3 bases: TGTGCCAGCAGCGCCCTAGCGGTCCAAGAGACCCAGTACTTC.

V and J are TRBV4-1 and TRBJ2-7; no reliable D call. Trimming removed 0 bases from V and 2 bases from J, with 14 bases in between. This CDR3 has 16 amino acids. The V gene's germline CDR1 is MGHRA and CDR2 YSYEKL. The CDR3 loop is CASSQDIAATPYEQYF. CDR3 nucleotides: TGCGCCAGCAGCCAAGATATCGCAGCCACGCCCTACGAGCAGTACTTC.

This rearrangement joins TRBV6-5 to TRBJ2-7; weak D call: TRBD1 (5 bases). The CDR3 is made up of 14 amino acids. V was clipped by 5 bases and J by 6 bases, with 17 bases between them. The germline V gene has CDR1 MNHEY and CDR2 SVGAGI. CDR3 sequence reads: CASSDSPNPSEQYF. The CDR3 DNA reads TGTGCCAGCAGTGACAGTCCCAACCCCTCCGAGCAGTACTTC.

In its sample, this clonotype was seen a few times. The chain employs TRBV7-3 and TRBJ2-1; perhaps TRBD1 as D (5 bases). CDR3 length: 12 residues. Germline-derived CDR1 and CDR2 are SGHTA and FQGTGA. V shed 5 bases and J shed 9 bases, with 11 bases lying between them. CDR3 sequence (DNA): TGTGCCAGCAGCGAAACAGGTTTTGAGCAGTTCTTC. Residues: CASSETGFEQFF.

This clonotype has more than one count but fewer than ten. The chain links TRBV10-3 to TRBJ2-3; TRBD2 matches at 7 bases. CDR1 is ENHRY and CDR2 is SYGVKD in the germline V gene. CDR3 size: 18 residues. V shed 0 bases, J shed 1 base, and the junction held 10 bases outside the gene matches. The CDR3 protein is CAISESLRSGIGTDTQYF. CDR3 DNA sequence: TGTGCCATCAGTGAGTCGCTCAGGAGCGGGATAGGCACAGATACGCAGTATTTT.

This clonotype came up a few times. V usage is TRBV3-1 and J usage is TRBJ2-5; D remains unclear. This CDR3 contains 14 residues. V lost 6 bases and J lost 3, with 14 bases in between. Germline assignment: CDR1 LGHDT and CDR2 YNNKEL (reference sequence). The CDR3 here is CASRYLGSEETQYF. CDR3 bases: TGTGCCAGCAGGTATTTGGGGTCGGAAGAGACCCAGTACTTC.

A remark on this clonotype: The junction departs from germline at one end; a sequencing error may be responsible. This rearrangement joins TRBV6-2 or TRBV6-3 to TRBJ2-5; tentatively, D is TRBD1 or TRBD2 (5 bases each). Germline lookup yields CDR1 MNHEY and CDR2 SVGEGT. The CDR3 sequence is 14 residues long. The chain's CDR3 is CACSYFGTQETQYF. The DNA of the CDR3 is TGTGCCTGCAGTTATTTTGGGACGCAAGAGACCCAGTACTTC.

The chain has TRBV7-2 and TRBJ1-4; D might be TRBD1 (5 bases). CDR3 size: 16 residues. Germline V CDR1 and CDR2: SGHTA, FQGNSA. V lost 6 bases and J lost 5, with 19 bases in between. This chain's CDR3 is CASRPSDQGPNEKLFF. The CDR3 DNA reads as TGTGCCAGCAGACCAAGCGACCAGGGACCAAATGAAAAACTGTTTTTT.

This clonotype was found a few times. The CDR3 sequence: CASSSVYSSEDTQYF. The CDR3 nucleotides are TGTGCCAGCAGTTCCGTCTACTCTAGCGAGGATACGCAGTATTTT. The chain has TRBV28 and TRBJ2-3; D possibly corresponds to TRBD2 (6 bases). From germline, CDR1 is MDHEN and CDR2 SYDVKM. Trimming took off 4 bases at V and 6 bases at J, with 17 bases between the two ends. The CDR3 consists of 15 residues.

The table lists this clonotype with a few counts. The chain couples TRBV9 to TRBJ2-3; no clear D. Trimming shortened V by 0 bases and J by 0 bases, and 8 bases separated the two germline ends. Germline V gene data show CDR1 as SGDLS and CDR2 as YYNGEE. This CDR3 is built from 15 residues. CDR3 sequence (DNA): TGTGCCAGCAGCGTAGGACTGACTAGCACAGATACGCAGTATTTT. Protein: CASSVGLTSTDTQYF.

As regards this clonotype: A read error may produce the germline difference seen at one junction end. The chain uses TRBV18 and TRBJ2-6; D might be TRBD1 (5 bases). This CDR3 comprises 15 residues. Germline lookup yields CDR1 KGHSH and CDR2 LQKENI. The CDR3 DNA is TGTGTCAGCTCACCTCAGGGAATTGGGGCCAACGTCCTGACTTTC. This codes for CVSSPQGIGANVLTF. Based on the CDR3 plus reference TRBV18 and TRBJ2-6, the full variable domain is NAGVMQNPRHLVRRRGQEARLRCSPMKGHSHVYWYRQLPEEGLKFMVYLQKENIIDESGMPKERFSAEFPKEGPSILRIQQVVRGDSAAYFCVSSPQGIGANVLTFGAGSRLTVL.

In its sample, this clonotype was seen once. The rearrangement links TRBV28 to TRBJ2-7; D gene ambiguous. This CDR3 has 13 amino acids. The ends were cut back, 5 bases at V and 6 bases at J, with 14 bases in the middle. Germline lookup yields CDR1 MDHEN and CDR2 SYDVKM. The CDR3 spells CASSPDPEVEQYF. Written as DNA, the CDR3 is TGTGCCAGCAGTCCGGACCCCGAGGTCGAGCAGTACTTC. Variable domain in full (rest from reference TRBV28 and TRBJ2-7): DVKVTQSSRYLVKRTGEKVFLECVQDMDHENMFWYRQDPGLGLRLIYFSYDVKMKEKGDIPEGYSVSREKKERFSLILESASTNQTSMYLCASSPDPEVEQYFGPGTRLTVT.